This T cell receptor beta chain is drawn from a study of human CD8 memory T cell subsets. Findings of the study overall: Stem-like memory and precursor exhausted T cell repertoires barely overlapped. T cells showing similarly high diversity were the stem-like memory and precursor exhausted cells, not the effector memory cells.

This clonotype was recorded many times. The antigen is not known. TCR beta libraries were made by UMI-labeled 5' RACE. TCRdb reanalysed the 5' RACE reads using MiXCR and keeps one entry per CDR3 protein. Of about 7,900 distinct CDR3 sequences listed, roughly 3.9% were seen once; the top ten hold about 36%. A negative magnetic separation step was used to enrich total CD8+ T cells. The receptor comes from a human donor in good health. The sample was CD8+ T cells from PBMCs.

CDR3: CASSYDKTYGYTF. In DNA form, the CDR3 reads TGCGCCAGCAGCTACGACAAAACCTATGGCTACACCTTC. J is TRBJ1-2 and V is TRBV5-1; no clear D gene. CDR3 size: 13 residues. Germline CDR1 and CDR2: SGHRS and YFSETQ. V gave up 3 bases and J gave up 4 bases, with 10 bases separating them.